This is a list of T cell receptor beta chains from one sample in a study of shared clonotypes between healthy human individuals. This table comes from immunoSEQ multiplex PCR, and its TCRdb copy is limited to in-frame clones, with some not included. The sample lists about 2,100,000 clones, about 93% occurring once. Sequencing was performed on naive CD8+ T cells from PBMCs. The origin of the receptors is a man between 18 and 35 years old in good health. Some clones in this sample may be carry-over from other donors' samples. CDR3s include the opening cysteine and the closing phenylalanine or tryptophan. The D gene is left open where the match is weak. Expanded clones get a size class; other rows say once, few or many, or leave the size out.

length | J | V | D | size | DNA | CDR3
14 | TRBJ1-5 | TRBV5-5 | TRBD1 | - | TGTGCCAGCAGCGGACAGGGGGAGAATCAGCCCCAGCATTTT | CASSGQGENQPQHF
15 | TRBJ1-4 | TRBV5-6 | - | once | TGTGCCAGCAGCTTTCAAGGGGGGTTCGGTGAAAAACTGTTTTTT | CASSFQGGFGEKLFF
15 | TRBJ1-1 | TRBV19 | TRBD1 | - | TGTGCCAGTAGTATAGGAGGACAGGGTGCCACTGAAGCTTTCTTT | CASSIGGQGATEAFF
13 | TRBJ2-4 | TRBV11-2 | - | - | TGTGCCAGCAGCTTATGGGGCGAAAACATTCAGTACTTC | CASSLWGENIQYF
16 | TRBJ2-1 | TRBV5-1 | TRBD1 | - | TGCGCCAGCAGCCAGACAGGGGCCCCCCCCCACAATGAGCAGTTCTTC | CASSQTGAPPHNEQFF
14 | TRBJ1-5 | TRBV7-2 | - | - | TGTGCCAGCAGCCTTATTGGAAAAAATCAGCCCCAGCATTTT | CASSLIGKNQPQHF
17 | TRBJ2-2 | TRBV5-4 | TRBD2 | once | TGTGCCAGCAGCAAGGGACTAGCGGGCCTGAACACCGGGGAGCTGTTTTTT | CASSKGLAGLNTGELFF
15 | TRBJ2-3 | TRBV9 | TRBD2 | once | TGTGCCAGCAGCGTGGTCGGGAGGCCCCCAGATACGCAGTATTTT | CASSVVGRPPDTQYF
14 | TRBJ1-1 | TRBV25-1 | - | few | TGTGCCAGCAGTCCGGATCCACGGGGCACTGAAGCTTTCTTT | CASSPDPRGTEAFF
16 | TRBJ2-7 | TRBV4-1 | TRBD1 | - | TGCGCCAGCAGCAGCCATATCGGGACAGCTTCCTACGAGCAGTACTTC | CASSSHIGTASYEQYF
16 | TRBJ2-3 | TRBV9 | TRBD2 | - | TGTGCCAGCAGCGGGACTAGCGGGACAACGACAGATACGCAGTATTTT | CASSGTSGTTTDTQYF
16 | TRBJ2-3 | TRBV28 | TRBD2 | - | TGTGCCAGCAGACGACTAGCGGGAGAGAGCACAGATACGCAGTATTTT | CASRRLAGESTDTQYF
16 | TRBJ2-3 | TRBV10-3 | TRBD2 | - | TGTGCCTCTAACACGCTAGCGGGAGGGACTGAAGATACGCAGTATTTT | CASNTLAGGTEDTQYF
16 | TRBJ2-7 | TRBV9 | TRBD1 | - | TGTGCCAGCAGCGCACACTCGGGACAGGAAACCTACGAGCAGTACTTC | CASSAHSGQETYEQYF
11 | TRBJ2-7 | TRBV28 | - | - | TGTGCCAGCAGTCCGCTCTTGGAGCAGTACTTC | CASSPLLEQYF
12 | TRBJ2-2 | TRBV11-3 | - | - | TGTGCCAGCAGCACCGAGTCCGGGGAGCTGTTTTTT | CASSTESGELFF
15 | TRBJ2-1 | TRBV5-1 | TRBD2 | - | TGCGCCAGCAGCTCGGGACTAGATCCCCGCAATGAGCAGTTCTTC | CASSSGLDPRNEQFF
13 | TRBJ2-3 | TRBV28 | - | - | TGTGCCAGCAGTTTATATTCCGAAGATACGCAGTATTTT | CASSLYSEDTQYF
14 | TRBJ2-2 | TRBV27 | TRBD1 | - | TGTGCCAGCAGTTCTATTGACAGGGGCGGGGAGCTGTTTTTT | CASSSIDRGGELFF
13 | TRBJ2-7 | TRBV15 | - | - | TGTGCCACCAGCCGAACAGACGGATCCGAGCAGTACTTC | CATSRTDGSEQYF
14 | TRBJ2-1 | TRBV5-6 | TRBD1 | - | TGTGCCAGCAACGGGGACAGGGGCTACAATGAGCAGTTCTTC | CASNGDRGYNEQFF
16 | TRBJ1-2 | TRBV28 | - | - | TGTGCCAGCAGTCCTCGGGGCGGGGAGATCCTCTATGGCTACACCTTC | CASSPRGGEILYGYTF
15 | TRBJ2-1 | TRBV7-3 | TRBD2 | - | TGTGCCAGCAGCCTAGCGGGAGGGCCTTTAGGTGAGCAGTTCTTC | CASSLAGGPLGEQFF
12 | TRBJ1-2 | TRBV25-1 | TRBD1 | - | TGTGCCAGCACTTGGGACAGCGGTGGCTACACCTTC | CASTWDSGGYTF
13 | TRBJ2-7 | TRBV28 | TRBD2 | - | TGTGCCAGCGGGGAGCGGGACCCTTACGAGCAGTACTTC | CASGERDPYEQYF
12 | TRBJ1-1 | TRBV5-4 | - | - | TGTGCCTCTAGGAGGGGGAACACTGAAGCTTTCTTT | CASRRGNTEAFF
15 | TRBJ2-7 | TRBV5-6 | TRBD2 | - | TGTGCCAGCAGCTTGGGGGGGACTAGCGCCTACGAGCAGTACTTC | CASSLGGTSAYEQYF
15 | TRBJ2-1 | TRBV5-1 | - | - | TGCGCCAGCAGCGTCGGGCTTAGCTCCTACAATGAGCAGTTCTTC | CASSVGLSSYNEQFF
14 | TRBJ1-1 | TRBV14 | - | - | TGTGCCAGCAGCCCCTCGACGGGGTCCACTGAAGCTTTCTTT | CASSPSTGSTEAFF
18 | TRBJ2-1 | TRBV11-3 | - | - | TGTGCCAGCAGCATAAGGGTTGGGGGCCCGAGCTCCTACAATGAGCAGTTCTTC | CASSIRVGGPSSYNEQFF
14 | TRBJ1-1 | TRBV28 | - | - | TGTGCCAGCAGTTTAAGCCCTCAAAACACTGAAGCTTTCTTT | CASSLSPQNTEAFF
15 | TRBJ1-5 | TRBV2 | - | - | TGTGCCAGCACGCCTCGGTGGGGGGGGGATCAGCCCCAGCATTTT | CASTPRWGGDQPQHF
13 | TRBJ2-5 | TRBV13 | TRBD1 | - | TGTGCCAGCAGCTACGACAGGGTGGAGACCCAGTACTTC | CASSYDRVETQYF
13 | TRBJ1-5 | TRBV7-8 | TRBD1 | - | TGTGCCGCAGGGCAGGGGGCTTTGCAGCCCCAGCATTTT | CAAGQGALQPQHF
13 | TRBJ1-5 | TRBV11-3 | - | - | TGTGCCAGCACAGCTAGGGGTGGGCAGCCCCAGCATTTT | CASTARGGQPQHF
16 | TRBJ2-5 | TRBV18 | - | - | TGTGCCAGCTCACCATGGGAGGAAGGGGGTCAAGAGACCCAGTACTTC | CASSPWEEGGQETQYF
17 | TRBJ2-2 | TRBV10-3 | - | - | TGTGCCATCAGCGCTATTCCCCAAACGGGGAACACCGGGGAGCTGTTTTTT | CAISAIPQTGNTGELFF
16 | TRBJ2-3 | TRBV27 | TRBD1 | - | TGTGCCAGCAGTCCAAACAGGGGCGCCCTCACAGATACGCAGTATTTT | CASSPNRGALTDTQYF
18 | TRBJ2-1 | TRBV11-2 | TRBD2 | - | TGTGCCAGCAGCTTCGGGTGGGGGACTAGCGGGAGCTACAATGAGCAGTTCTTC | CASSFGWGTSGSYNEQFF
15 | TRBJ2-3 | TRBV27 | TRBD1 | - | TGTGCCAGCAGTCTGAGGACAGGCCCCACAGATACGCAGTATTTT | CASSLRTGPTDTQYF
16 | TRBJ1-5 | TRBV15 | - | - | TGTGCCACCAGCCAGAGCGCCGCAGGGCACAATCAGCCCCAGCATTTT | CATSQSAAGHNQPQHF
18 | TRBJ2-3 | TRBV15 | TRBD1 | once | TGTGCCACCAGCAGAGAGGGTCGTGGGACAGGGAGTCAAAATACGCAGTATTTT | CATSREGRGTGSQNTQYF
15 | TRBJ2-1 | TRBV2 | - | - | TGTGCCAGCAGTGATCGGGGTCCCTTATACAATGAGCAGTTCTTC | CASSDRGPLYNEQFF
16 | TRBJ1-3 | TRBV7-8 | TRBD1 | once | TGTGCCAGCAGCTCTGGACAGGGGTACTCTGGAAACACCATATATTTT | CASSSGQGYSGNTIYF
14 | TRBJ2-2 | TRBV6-5 | TRBD1 | once | TGTGCCAGCAGATCTACAGGGGAGACCGGGGAGCTGTTTTTT | CASRSTGETGELFF
15 | TRBJ2-7 | TRBV9 | TRBD2 | - | TGTGCCAGCAGCGTGACTAGCGGGAGAATCAACGAGCAGTACTTC | CASSVTSGRINEQYF
16 | TRBJ2-1 | TRBV4-2 | - | - | TGTGCCAGCAGCCGAGAGACTAACCCATTGACCAATGAGCAGTTCTTC | CASSRETNPLTNEQFF
15 | TRBJ1-1 | TRBV13 | - | - | TGTGCCAGCAGCGGGTGGGACACACTAAACACTGAAGCTTTCTTT | CASSGWDTLNTEAFF
14 | TRBJ1-1 | TRBV19 | - | - | TGTGCCAGTAGATCCAGGGAGTCGGGGACTGAAGCTTTCTTT | CASRSRESGTEAFF
12 | TRBJ2-2 | TRBV28 | - | - | TGTGCCAGCAGTTTATCTCCCGGGGAGCTGTTTTTT | CASSLSPGELFF
15 | TRBJ2-1 | TRBV4-1 | - | once | TGCGCCAGCAGCCAAGATGGGCTGGTATACAATGAGCAGTTCTTC | CASSQDGLVYNEQFF
14 | TRBJ2-7 | TRBV27 | - | - | TGTGCCAGCAGTCTACAGGGCCTACTGGGGGAGCAGTACTTC | CASSLQGLLGEQYF
14 | TRBJ2-1 | TRBV2 | TRBD2 | once | TGTGCCAGCGGGGTCACTAGCGGGAATAATGAGCAGTTCTTC | CASGVTSGNNEQFF